This T cell receptor beta chain was sequenced in a study of blood T cell repertoires in COVID-19. Sequencing used immunoSEQ multiplex PCR; TCRdb keeps in-frame clones, though not all of them. The data contain roughly 250,000 clones, about nine tenths of them singletons. The CDR3 runs to 15 residues. The V and J ends lost 4 bases and 0 bases respectively, with 11 bases between them. Germline V CDR1 and CDR2: SGDLS, YYNGEE. The sequence was obtained from a woman in her thirties or forties with acute COVID-19. The sample was PBMCs or T cells enriched from blood (not recorded which). This chain uses TRBV9 with TRBJ2-1, with D hard to call. CDR3 nucleotide sequence: TGTGCCAGCAGCCCCCGGAGTAACTCCTACAATGAGCAGTTCTTC. This encodes CASSPRSNSYNEQFF.